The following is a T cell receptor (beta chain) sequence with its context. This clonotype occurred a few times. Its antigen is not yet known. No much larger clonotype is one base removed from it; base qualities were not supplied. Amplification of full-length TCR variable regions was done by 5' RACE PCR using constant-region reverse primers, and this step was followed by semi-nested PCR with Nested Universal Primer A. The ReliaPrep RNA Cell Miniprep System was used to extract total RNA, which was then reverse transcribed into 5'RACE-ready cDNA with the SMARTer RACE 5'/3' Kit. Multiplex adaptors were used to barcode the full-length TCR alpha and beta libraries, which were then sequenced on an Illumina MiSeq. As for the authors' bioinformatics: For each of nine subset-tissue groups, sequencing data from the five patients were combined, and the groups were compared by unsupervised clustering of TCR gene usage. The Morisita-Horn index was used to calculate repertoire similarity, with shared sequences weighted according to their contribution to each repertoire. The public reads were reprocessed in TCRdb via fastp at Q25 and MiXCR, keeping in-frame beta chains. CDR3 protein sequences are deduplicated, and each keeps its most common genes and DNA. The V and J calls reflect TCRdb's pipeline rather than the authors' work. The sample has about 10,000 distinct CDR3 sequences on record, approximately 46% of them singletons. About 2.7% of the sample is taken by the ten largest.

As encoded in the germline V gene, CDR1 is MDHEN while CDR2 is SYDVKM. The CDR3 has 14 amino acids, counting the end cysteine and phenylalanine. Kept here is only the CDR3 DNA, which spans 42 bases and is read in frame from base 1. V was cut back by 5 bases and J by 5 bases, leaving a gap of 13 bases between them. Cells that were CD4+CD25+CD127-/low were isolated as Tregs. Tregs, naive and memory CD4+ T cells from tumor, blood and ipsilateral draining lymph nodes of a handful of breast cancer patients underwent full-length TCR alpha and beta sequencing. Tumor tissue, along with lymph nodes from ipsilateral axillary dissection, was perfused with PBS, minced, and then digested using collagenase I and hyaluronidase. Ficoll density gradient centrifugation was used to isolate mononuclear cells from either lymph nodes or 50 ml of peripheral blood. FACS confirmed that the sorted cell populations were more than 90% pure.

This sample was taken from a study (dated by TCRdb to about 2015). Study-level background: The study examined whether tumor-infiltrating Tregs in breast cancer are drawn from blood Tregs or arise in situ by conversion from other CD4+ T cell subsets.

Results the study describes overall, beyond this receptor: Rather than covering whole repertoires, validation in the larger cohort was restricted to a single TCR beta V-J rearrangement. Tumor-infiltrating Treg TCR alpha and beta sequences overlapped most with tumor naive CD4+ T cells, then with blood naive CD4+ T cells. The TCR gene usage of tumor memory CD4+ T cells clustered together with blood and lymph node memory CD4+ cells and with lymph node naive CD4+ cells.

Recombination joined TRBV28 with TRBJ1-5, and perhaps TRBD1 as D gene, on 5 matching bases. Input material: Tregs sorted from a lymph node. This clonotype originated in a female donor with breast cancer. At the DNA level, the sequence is TGTGCCAGCAGTAAGACAGTGGTGGATCAGCCCCAGCATTTT. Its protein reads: CASSKTVVDQPQHF.